At least ten counts were recorded for the clone carrying this TCR beta chain. This sample is drawn from a study of human T cells and chemical hapten exposure. Germline V gene data show CDR1 as MNHEY and CDR2 as SVGEGT. CDR3 size: 13 residues. With 2 bases removed from V and 3 bases from J, the gap between germline ends came to 5 bases. MiXCR was run by TCRdb on the RACE reads, yielding one entry per CDR3 protein. Found here are 80,000 to 100,000 distinct CDR3 sequences, around 10% of them singletons; the top ten hold around 4%. Time point described: pre-sensitization, week 0. As to treatment: therapeutic diphenylcyclopropenone sensitization with weekly scalp DPC. Staff drew blood before applying each patch test. Donors were 18 to 70-year-old alopecia patients suitable for DPC.

The specimen was whole blood, collected in connection with sensitization to the hapten diphenylcyclopropenone (DPC). This sequence originates from a middle-aged woman with alopecia areata. Some clones in this sample may be carry-over from other donors' samples. This chain uses TRBV6-2 or TRBV6-3 with TRBJ2-1; D uncertain. In DNA, the CDR3 is TGTGCCAGCAGTTACGGGTTCTACAATGAGCAGTTCTTC. Amino acids: CASSYGFYNEQFF.